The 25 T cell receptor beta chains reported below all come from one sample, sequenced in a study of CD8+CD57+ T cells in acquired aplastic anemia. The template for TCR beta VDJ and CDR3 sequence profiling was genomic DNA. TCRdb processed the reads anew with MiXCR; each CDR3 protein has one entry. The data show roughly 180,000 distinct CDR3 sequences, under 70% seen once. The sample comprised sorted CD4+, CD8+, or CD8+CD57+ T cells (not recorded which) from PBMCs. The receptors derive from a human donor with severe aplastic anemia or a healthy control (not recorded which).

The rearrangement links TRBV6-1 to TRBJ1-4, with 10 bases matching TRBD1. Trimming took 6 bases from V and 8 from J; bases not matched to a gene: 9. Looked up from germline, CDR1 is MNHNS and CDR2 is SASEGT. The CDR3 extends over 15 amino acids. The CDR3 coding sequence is TGTGCCAGCAGCCAAGACAGGGGGCTACTAGAAAAACTGTTTTTT. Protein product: CASSQDRGLLEKLFF.

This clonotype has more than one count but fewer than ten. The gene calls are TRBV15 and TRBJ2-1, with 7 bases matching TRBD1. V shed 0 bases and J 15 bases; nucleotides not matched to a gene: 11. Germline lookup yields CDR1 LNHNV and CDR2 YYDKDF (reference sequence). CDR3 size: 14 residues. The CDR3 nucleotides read TGTGCCACCAGCAGAGATATTACAGGGGCCAATTGGTTCTTC. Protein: CATSRDITGANWFF.

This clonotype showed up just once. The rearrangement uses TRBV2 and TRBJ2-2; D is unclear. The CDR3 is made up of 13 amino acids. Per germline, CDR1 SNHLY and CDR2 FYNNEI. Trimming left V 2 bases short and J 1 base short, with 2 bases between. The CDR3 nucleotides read TGTGCCAGCAGTGAACAGAACACCGGGGAGCTGTTTTTT. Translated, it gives CASSEQNTGELFF.

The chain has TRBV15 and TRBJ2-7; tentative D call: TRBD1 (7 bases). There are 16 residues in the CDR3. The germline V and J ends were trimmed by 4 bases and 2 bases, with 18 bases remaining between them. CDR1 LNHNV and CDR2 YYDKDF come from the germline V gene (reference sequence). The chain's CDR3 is CATSTSLRDSPYEQYF. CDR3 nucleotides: TGTGCCACCAGCACGTCTTTGCGGGACAGCCCCTACGAGCAGTACTTC.

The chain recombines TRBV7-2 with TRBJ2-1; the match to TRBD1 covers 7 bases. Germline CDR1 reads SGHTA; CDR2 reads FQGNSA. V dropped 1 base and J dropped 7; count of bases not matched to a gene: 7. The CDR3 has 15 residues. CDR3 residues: CASSLVGTDNNEQFF. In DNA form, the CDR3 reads TGTGCCAGCAGCTTAGTTGGGACAGATAATAATGAGCAGTTCTTC.

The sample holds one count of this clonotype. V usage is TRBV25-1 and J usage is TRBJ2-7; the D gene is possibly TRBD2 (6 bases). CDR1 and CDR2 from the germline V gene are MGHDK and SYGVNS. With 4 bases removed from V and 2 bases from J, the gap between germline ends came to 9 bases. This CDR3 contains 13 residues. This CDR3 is CASSASVTYEQYF. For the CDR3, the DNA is TGTGCCAGCAGTGCTAGCGTCACCTACGAGCAGTACTTC.

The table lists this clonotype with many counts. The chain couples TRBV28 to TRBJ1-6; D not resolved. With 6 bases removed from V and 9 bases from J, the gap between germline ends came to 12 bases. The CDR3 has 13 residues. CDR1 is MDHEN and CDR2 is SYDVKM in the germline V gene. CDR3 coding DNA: TGTGCCAGCAGGGCCAGTTGGAGTTCACCCCTCCACTTT. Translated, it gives CASRASWSSPLHF.

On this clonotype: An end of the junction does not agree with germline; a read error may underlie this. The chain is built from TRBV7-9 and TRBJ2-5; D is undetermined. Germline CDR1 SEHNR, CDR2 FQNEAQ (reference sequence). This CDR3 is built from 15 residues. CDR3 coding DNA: TGTGCCAGCAGTGAGCTGCCAGACCACCAAGAGATCCAGTACTTC. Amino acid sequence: CASSELPDHQEIQYF. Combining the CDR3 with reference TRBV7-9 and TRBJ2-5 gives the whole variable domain DTGVSQNPRHKITKRGQNVTFRCDPISEHNRLYWYRQTLGQGPEFLTYFQNEAQLEKSRLLSDRFSAERPKGSFSTLEIQRTEQGDSAMYLCASSELPDHQEIQYFGPGTRLLVL.

CDR3 bases: TGTGCCAGCAGCATGGTCGAATCCTACAATGAGCAGTTCTTC. Its translation: CASSMVESYNEQFF. This chain uses TRBV9 with TRBJ2-1; D ambiguous. The CDR3 contains 14 residues. From germline, CDR1 is SGDLS and CDR2 YYNGEE. The V end was cut by 4 bases, the J end by 1 base, with 9 bases between.

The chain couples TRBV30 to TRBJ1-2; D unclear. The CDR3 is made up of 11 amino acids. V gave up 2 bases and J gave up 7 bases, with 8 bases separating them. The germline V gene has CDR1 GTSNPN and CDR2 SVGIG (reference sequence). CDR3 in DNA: TGTGCCTGGAGTTGGGAAGGTGGCTACACCTTC. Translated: CAWSWEGGYTF.

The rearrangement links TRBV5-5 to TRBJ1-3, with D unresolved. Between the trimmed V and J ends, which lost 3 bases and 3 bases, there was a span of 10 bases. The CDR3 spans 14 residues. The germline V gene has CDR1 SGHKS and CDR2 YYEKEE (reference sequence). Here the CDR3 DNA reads TGTGCCAGCAGCTCGAGCCGGAGTGGAAACACCATATATTTT. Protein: CASSSSRSGNTIYF.

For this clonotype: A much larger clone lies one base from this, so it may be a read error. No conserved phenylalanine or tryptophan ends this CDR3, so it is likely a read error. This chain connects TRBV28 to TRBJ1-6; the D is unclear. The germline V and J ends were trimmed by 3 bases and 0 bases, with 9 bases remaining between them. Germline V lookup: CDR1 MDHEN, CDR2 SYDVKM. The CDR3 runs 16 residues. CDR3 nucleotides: TGTGCCAGCAGTTTCACTGGCAGCTCCTATAATTCACCCCTCCACCTT. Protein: CASSFTGSSYNSPLHL.

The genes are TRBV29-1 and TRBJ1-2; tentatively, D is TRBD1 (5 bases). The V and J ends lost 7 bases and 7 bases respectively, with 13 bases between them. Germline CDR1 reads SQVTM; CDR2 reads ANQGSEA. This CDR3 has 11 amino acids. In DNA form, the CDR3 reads TGCAGCGGGGGGGAGTCGGGTGGCTACACCTTC. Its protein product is CSGGESGGYTF.

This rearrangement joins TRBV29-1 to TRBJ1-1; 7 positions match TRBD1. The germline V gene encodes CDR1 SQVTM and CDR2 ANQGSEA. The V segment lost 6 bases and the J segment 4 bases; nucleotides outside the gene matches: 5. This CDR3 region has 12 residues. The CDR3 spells CSVVTGATEAFF. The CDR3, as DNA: TGCAGCGTGGTTACAGGGGCCACTGAAGCTTTCTTT.

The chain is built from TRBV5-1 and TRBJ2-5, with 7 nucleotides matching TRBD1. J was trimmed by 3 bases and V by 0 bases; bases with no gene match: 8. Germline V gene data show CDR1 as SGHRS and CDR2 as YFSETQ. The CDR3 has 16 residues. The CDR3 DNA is TGCGCCAGCAGCTTGGACAGGGGAAGGGGTAAAGAGACCCAGTACTTC. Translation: CASSLDRGRGKETQYF.

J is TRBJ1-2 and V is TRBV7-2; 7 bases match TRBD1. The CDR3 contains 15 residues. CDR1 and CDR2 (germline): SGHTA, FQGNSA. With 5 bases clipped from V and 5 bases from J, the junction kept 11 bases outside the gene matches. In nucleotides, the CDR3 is TGTGCCAGCAGCCTCCTGACAGGGATGGGGTATGGCTACACCTTC. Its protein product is CASSLLTGMGYGYTF.

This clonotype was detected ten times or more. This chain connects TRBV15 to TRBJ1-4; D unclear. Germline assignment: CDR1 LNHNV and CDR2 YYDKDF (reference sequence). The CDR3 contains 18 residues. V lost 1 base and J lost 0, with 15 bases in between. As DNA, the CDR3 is TGTGCCACCAGCAGAGTTTTGAACTCAGTTGCAACTAATGAAAAACTGTTTTTT. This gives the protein CATSRVLNSVATNEKLFF.

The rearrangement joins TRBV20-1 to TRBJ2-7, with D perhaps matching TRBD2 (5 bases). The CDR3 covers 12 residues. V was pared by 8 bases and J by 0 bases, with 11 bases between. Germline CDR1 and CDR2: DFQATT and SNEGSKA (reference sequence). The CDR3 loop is CSLSGTSYEQYF. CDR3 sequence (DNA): TGCAGTCTGAGCGGTACCTCCTACGAGCAGTACTTC.

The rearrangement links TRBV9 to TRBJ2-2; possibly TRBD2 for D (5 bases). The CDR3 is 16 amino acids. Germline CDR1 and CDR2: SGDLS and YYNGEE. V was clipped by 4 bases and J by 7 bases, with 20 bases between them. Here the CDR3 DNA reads TGTGCCAGCAGCCCTCAGCGGCTACCCTCGGACGGGGAGCTGTTTTTT. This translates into CASSPQRLPSDGELFF.

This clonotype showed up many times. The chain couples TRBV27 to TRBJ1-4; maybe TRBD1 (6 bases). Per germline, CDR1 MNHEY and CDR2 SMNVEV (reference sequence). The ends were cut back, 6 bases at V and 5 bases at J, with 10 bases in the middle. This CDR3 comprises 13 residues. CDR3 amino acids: CASRVGGNEKLFF. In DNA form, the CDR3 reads TGTGCCAGCAGAGTAGGGGGAAATGAAAAACTGTTTTTT. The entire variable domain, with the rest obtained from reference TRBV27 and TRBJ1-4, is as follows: EAQVTQNPRYLITVTGKKLTVTCSQNMNHEYMSWYRQDPGLGLRQIYYSMNVEVTDKGDVPEGYKVSRKEKRNFPLILESPSPNQTSLYFCASRVGGNEKLFFGSGTQLSVL.

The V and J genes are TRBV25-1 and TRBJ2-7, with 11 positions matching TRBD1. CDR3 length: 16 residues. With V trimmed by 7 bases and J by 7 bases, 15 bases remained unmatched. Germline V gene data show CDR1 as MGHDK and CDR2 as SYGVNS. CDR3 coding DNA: TGTGCCAGCATTCGAGGGGAGGGACAGGGGGTGGGAGAGCAGTACTTC. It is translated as CASIRGEGQGVGEQYF.

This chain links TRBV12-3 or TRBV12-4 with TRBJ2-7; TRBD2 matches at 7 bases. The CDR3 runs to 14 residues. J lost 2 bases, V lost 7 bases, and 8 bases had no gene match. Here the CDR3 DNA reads TGTGCCAGCACCCTGGGGGGGTCCACCTACGAGCAGTACTTC. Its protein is CASTLGGSTYEQYF.

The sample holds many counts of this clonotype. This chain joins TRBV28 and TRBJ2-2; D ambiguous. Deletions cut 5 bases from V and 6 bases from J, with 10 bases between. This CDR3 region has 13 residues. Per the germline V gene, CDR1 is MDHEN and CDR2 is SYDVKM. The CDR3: CASSPVQAGELFF. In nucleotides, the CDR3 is TGTGCCAGCAGTCCCGTGCAGGCCGGGGAGCTGTTTTTT.

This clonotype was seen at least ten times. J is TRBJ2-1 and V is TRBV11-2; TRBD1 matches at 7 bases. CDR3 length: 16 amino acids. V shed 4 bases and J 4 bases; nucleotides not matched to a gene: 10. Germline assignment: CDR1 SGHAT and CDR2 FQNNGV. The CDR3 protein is CASSYSPGTDYNEQFF. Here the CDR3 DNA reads TGTGCCAGCAGCTACTCACCCGGGACAGATTACAATGAGCAGTTCTTC.

The CDR3 protein is CATSRVSGGTDTQYF. The CDR3 DNA is TGTGCCACCAGCAGAGTTAGCGGGGGCACAGATACGCAGTATTTT. The chain employs TRBV15 and TRBJ2-3; 8 bases align to TRBD2. This CDR3 spans 15 amino acids. Germline CDR1 is LNHNV and CDR2 is YYDKDF (reference sequence). V trimming: 1 base; J trimming: 1 base; junction bases outside the gene matches: 1. The whole variable domain, remainder taken from reference TRBV15 and TRBJ2-3, is DAMVIQNPRYQVTQFGKPVTLSCSQTLNHNVMYWYQQKSSQAPKLLFHYYDKDFNNEADTPDNFQSRRPNTSFCFLDIRSPGLGDTAMYLCATSRVSGGTDTQYFGPGTRLTVL.